This T cell receptor beta chain was sequenced in a study of blood T cell repertoires in COVID-19. As for the study in general: In each case, the material was cDNA or gDNA derived from T cells, B-cell-depleted T cells, or PBMCs.

V shed 4 bases and J shed 4 bases, with 7 bases lying between them. Germline lookup yields CDR1 SQVTM and CDR2 ANQGSEA. CDR3 size: 11 residues. The repertoire was sequenced with immunoSEQ multiplex PCR; TCRdb's copy has only in-frame clones and lacks some. The table shows 25,000 to 35,000 clones, with over 75% occurring only once. Input material: peripheral blood. The TCR comes from a human donor in a cohort sampled during active COVID-19. The chain uses TRBV29-1 and TRBJ1-1; D is possibly TRBD1 (6 bases). CDR3 amino acids: CSVVRGTEAFF. CDR3 nucleotide sequence: TGCAGCGTTGTCAGGGGCACTGAAGCTTTCTTT.